This is a list of T cell receptor beta chains from one sample in a study of blood T cell repertoires in COVID-19. TCRdb keeps only in-frame clones here, not all; method: immunoSEQ multiplex PCR. Of over 350,000 clones in the sample, approximately 90% were seen once. The sequenced sample was PBMCs or T cells enriched from blood (not recorded which). These receptors originate from a woman between 40 and 55 years old who had been exposed to COVID-19. Each CDR3 is given with its conserved first and last residue. The D gene is left open where the match is weak. A row's size may be missing; if present it is once, few, many or a size class.

D gene	clone size	CDR3 length	V gene	J gene	CDR3 protein	CDR3 DNA
-	-	14	TRBV5-1	TRBJ1-1	CASSPAGRNTEAFF	TGCGCCAGCAGCCCAGCAGGCCGGAACACTGAAGCTTTCTTT
-	-	12	TRBV19	TRBJ2-7	CASSLLFGEQYF	TGTGCCAGTAGTTTGTTATTCGGCGAGCAGTACTTC
TRBD1	-	15	TRBV10-1	TRBJ1-1	CASSESKGANTEAFF	TGCGCCAGCAGTGAGTCGAAGGGGGCAAACACTGAAGCTTTCTTT
-	-	15	TRBV7-2	TRBJ2-1	CASSLEGLAYNEQFF	TGTGCCAGCAGCTTAGAGGGGCTGGCCTACAATGAGCAGTTCTTC
-	-	15	TRBV7-2	TRBJ1-2	CASSLVGGLDYGYTF	TGTGCCAGCAGCTTAGTCGGGGGATTGGACTATGGCTACACCTTC
-	-	12	TRBV6-2/TRBV6-3	TRBJ1-2	CASSPFPAGYTF	TGTGCCAGCAGTCCCTTCCCAGCGGGCTACACCTTC
TRBD2	-	15	TRBV11-3	TRBJ2-7	CASSSTRLAGGEQYF	TGTGCCAGCAGCTCGACCCGACTAGCGGGAGGCGAGCAGTACTTC
TRBD2	-	13	TRBV7-9	TRBJ2-1	CASSWTSGNEQFF	TGTGCCAGCAGCTGGACTAGTGGCAATGAGCAGTTCTTC
-	-	14	TRBV2	TRBJ2-7	CASSESGLGGEQYF	TGTGCCAGCAGTGAATCTGGGCTAGGAGGCGAGCAGTACTTC
-	-	14	TRBV6-6	TRBJ2-1	CSCSRLGENNEQFF	TGTTCGTGCTCAAGACTGGGAGAAAACAATGAGCAGTTCTTC
TRBD2	-	17	TRBV11-3	TRBJ2-2	CASSPSGLAGGTGELFF	TGTGCCAGCAGCCCATCTGGACTAGCGGGAGGGACCGGGGAGCTGTTTTTT
TRBD1	-	16	TRBV7-9	TRBJ1-1	CASSFTTDRGLFEAFF	TGTGCCAGCAGTTTTACTACTGACAGGGGGCTGTTTGAAGCTTTCTTT
TRBD1	-	16	TRBV5-1	TRBJ1-1	CASSRGGGGRNTEAFF	TGCGCCAGCAGCCGAGGAGGGGGCGGTAGGAACACTGAAGCTTTCTTT
-	-	14	TRBV19	TRBJ1-6	CASSEQAPNSPLHF	TGTGCCAGTAGTGAACAGGCCCCTAATTCACCCCTCCACTTT
-	-	14	TRBV7-6	TRBJ1-1	CASSRAALNTEAFF	TGTGCCAGCAGCCGCGCCGCCTTGAACACTGAAGCTTTCTTT
-	-	13	TRBV5-1	TRBJ2-1	CASSPATSHEQFF	TGCGCCAGCAGCCCGGCGACTAGTCATGAGCAGTTCTTC
-	-	13	TRBV12-3/TRBV12-4	TRBJ1-6	CASTAQGNSPLHF	TGTGCCAGCACCGCGCAGGGGAATTCACCCCTCCACTTT
TRBD1	-	18	TRBV10-1	TRBJ2-1	CASSEFHLRDRNNNEQFF	TGCGCCAGCAGTGAGTTCCACTTAAGGGACAGAAATAACAATGAGCAGTTCTTC
TRBD1	-	12	TRBV10-2	TRBJ1-2	CASRGQSYGYTF	TGCGCCAGCAGGGGACAGAGCTATGGCTACACCTTC
TRBD1	-	17	TRBV2	TRBJ1-1	CASSLMTGARGNTEAFF	TGTGCCAGCAGCCTGATGACAGGGGCGCGGGGCAACACTGAAGCTTTCTTT
-	-	15	TRBV4-2	TRBJ1-5	CASSRAGVPNQPQHF	TGTGCCAGCAGCCGGGCGGGGGTTCCCAATCAGCCCCAGCATTTT
-	once	14	TRBV24-1	TRBJ1-2	CATSEQGSNRGYTF	TGTGCCACCAGTGAACAGGGTAGTAATCGTGGCTACACCTTC
TRBD2	once	17	TRBV11-3	TRBJ2-5	CASSLEGLADPQETQYF	TGTGCCAGCAGCTTAGAGGGACTAGCGGACCCACAAGAGACCCAGTACTTC
-	-	15	TRBV15	TRBJ2-7	CATSRDPRQGREQYF	TGTGCCACCAGCAGAGATCCCCGCCAGGGAAGGGAGCAGTACTTC
-	-	15	TRBV10-1	TRBJ1-4	CASSEGWRSNEKLFF	TGCGCCAGCAGTGAAGGGTGGAGGTCTAATGAAAAACTGTTTTTT
-	-	13	TRBV19	TRBJ1-1	CASSIALGAEAFF	TGTGCCAGTAGTATAGCTTTAGGGGCTGAAGCTTTCTTT
-	-	13	TRBV5-1	TRBJ2-7	CASSYSPIYEQYF	TGCGCCAGCAGTTACTCACCTATTTACGAGCAGTACTTC
-	-	16	TRBV4-3	TRBJ2-2	CASSQDFGLSPGELFF	TGCGCCAGCAGCCAAGATTTCGGCCTTAGCCCCGGGGAGCTGTTTTTT
-	-	16	TRBV3-1/TRBV3-2	TRBJ2-5	CASSPRRGREGETQYF	TGTGCCAGCAGCCCTCGCAGGGGCAGGGAAGGAGAGACCCAGTACTTC
TRBD1	once	13	TRBV12-3/TRBV12-4	TRBJ1-1	CASSRDRNTEAFF	TGTGCCAGCAGCCGGGACAGAAACACTGAAGCTTTCTTT
-	-	13	TRBV15	TRBJ1-1	CATSRDQDTEAFF	TGTGCCACCAGCAGAGATCAGGACACTGAAGCTTTCTTT
-	-	13	TRBV12-3/TRBV12-4	TRBJ2-1	CASNSGPRNEQFF	TGTGCCAGCAACTCTGGGCCCAGGAATGAGCAGTTCTTC
TRBD1	once	17	TRBV13	TRBJ1-1	CASSSRSGTGTNTEAFF	TGTGCCAGCAGCTCACGTTCCGGGACAGGGACTAACACTGAAGCTTTCTTT
-	once	16	TRBV7-2	TRBJ2-2	CASSLRADINTGELFF	TGTGCCAGCAGCTTAAGGGCGGACATTAACACCGGGGAGCTGTTTTTT
-	-	14	TRBV24-1	TRBJ1-4	CATSDFGHNEKLFF	TGTGCCACCAGTGATTTTGGGCATAATGAAAAACTGTTTTTT
TRBD2	few	17	TRBV7-9	TRBJ2-1	CASSLAGLAGGRDEQFF	TGTGCCAGCAGCTTAGCGGGACTAGCGGGAGGGCGGGATGAGCAGTTCTTC
-	-	14	TRBV7-2	TRBJ1-2	CASSLVLGQNGYTF	TGTGCCAGCAGCTTAGTCCTTGGACAAAATGGCTACACCTTC
TRBD2	-	15	TRBV7-8	TRBJ2-3	CASSPGTSPIDTQYF	TGTGCCAGCAGCCCCGGGACTAGTCCTATCGATACGCAGTATTTT
TRBD2	-	18	TRBV19	TRBJ2-3	CASSIMTGSGGPRDTQYF	TGTGCCAGTAGTATAATGACGGGTAGCGGGGGGCCAAGGGATACGCAGTATTTT
-	-	13	TRBV6-1	TRBJ1-5	CASSDKGGRPQHF	TGTGCCAGCAGTGATAAGGGGGGGAGACCCCAGCATTTT
-	-	17	TRBV7-8	TRBJ1-5	CASSPSGYRDYNQPQHF	TGTGCCAGCAGTCCAAGTGGGTACAGGGATTACAATCAGCCCCAGCATTTT
TRBD1	-	15	TRBV19	TRBJ1-2	CASIGPGQGLYGYTF	TGTGCCAGTATAGGCCCGGGACAGGGGTTATATGGCTACACCTTC
TRBD2	-	16	TRBV15	TRBJ2-3	CATSTRLAGDTDTQYF	TGTGCCACCAGCACACGACTAGCGGGAGACACAGATACGCAGTATTTT
-	-	17	TRBV30	TRBJ1-4	CAWSGDRAPGSPEKLFF	TGTGCCTGGAGTGGCGACAGAGCCCCGGGCTCGCCCGAAAAACTGTTTTTT
-	once	16	TRBV3-1/TRBV3-2	TRBJ2-4	CASSRSSALAKNIQYF	TGTGCCAGCAGCCGATCTAGCGCCCTAGCCAAAAACATTCAGTACTTC
-	-	14	TRBV2	TRBJ2-7	CASMRGRGRDEQYF	TGTGCCAGCATGAGGGGCAGGGGACGGGACGAGCAGTACTTC
TRBD1	-	14	TRBV10-3	TRBJ2-7	CAISESGTGYEQYF	TGTGCCATCAGTGAGTCTGGGACAGGCTACGAGCAGTACTTC
TRBD1	-	13	TRBV10-3	TRBJ2-7	CAISLGQGDMQYF	TGTGCCATCAGCCTCGGACAGGGTGACATGCAGTACTTC
-	-	13	TRBV2	TRBJ1-6	CASSLGRGSPLHF	TGTGCCAGCAGCCTCGGACGGGGATCGCCCCTCCACTTT
-	-	14	TRBV27	TRBJ1-1	CASSSKWGDTEAFF	TGTGCCAGCAGTTCTAAGTGGGGGGACACTGAAGCTTTCTTT
TRBD1	few	13	TRBV19	TRBJ1-4	CASSTGEPKKLFF	TGTGCCAGTTCGACAGGGGAGCCCAAAAAACTGTTTTTT